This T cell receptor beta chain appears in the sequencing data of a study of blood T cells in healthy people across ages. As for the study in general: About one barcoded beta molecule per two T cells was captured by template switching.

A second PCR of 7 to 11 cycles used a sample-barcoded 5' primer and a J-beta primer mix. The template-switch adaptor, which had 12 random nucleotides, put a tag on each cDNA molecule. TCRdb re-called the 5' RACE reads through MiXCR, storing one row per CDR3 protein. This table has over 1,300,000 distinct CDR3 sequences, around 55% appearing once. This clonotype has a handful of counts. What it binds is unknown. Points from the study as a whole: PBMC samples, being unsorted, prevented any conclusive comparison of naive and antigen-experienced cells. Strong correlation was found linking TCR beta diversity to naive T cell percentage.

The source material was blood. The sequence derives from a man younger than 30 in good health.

This CDR3 reads CATSSLVGGEETQYF. The CDR3 DNA reads TGTGCCACCAGCAGCCTCGTGGGGGGGGAAGAGACCCAGTACTTC. The chain couples TRBV15 to TRBJ2-5; TRBD2 aligns across 7 bases. Germline loops: CDR1 LNHNV, CDR2 YYDKDF (reference sequence). V was clipped by 3 bases and J by 3 bases; unmatched bases: 7. The CDR3 sequence is 15 residues long.